In this sample, the clone carrying this T cell receptor beta chain turned up many times. The data derive from a study of kidney transplant recipient with SARS-CoV-2 infection. The CDR3 runs to 15 residues. Germline loops: CDR1 WSHSY, CDR2 SAAADI. In TCRdb, the reads were re-called with MiXCR into one record per CDR3 protein. Here the sample spans fewer than 250,000 distinct CDR3 sequences, under 30% being singletons. The source is a young adult male patient who had COVID-19 and was a kidney transplant recipient. Part of the T cells may come from the graft donor. The V and J genes are TRBV10-2 and TRBJ2-3; possible D gene TRBD2, 6 bases. Judging by the DNA end, TRBJ2-7 fits better; the J call may be wrong. The sequencing here drew on a blood sample, taken at baseline and on approximately day 120 from a kidney transplant recipient. CDR3: CASMGIGDFSFGQYF. The CDR3 DNA follows: TGCGCCAGCATGGGGATTGGGGACTTTTCATTCGGGCAGTACTTC.